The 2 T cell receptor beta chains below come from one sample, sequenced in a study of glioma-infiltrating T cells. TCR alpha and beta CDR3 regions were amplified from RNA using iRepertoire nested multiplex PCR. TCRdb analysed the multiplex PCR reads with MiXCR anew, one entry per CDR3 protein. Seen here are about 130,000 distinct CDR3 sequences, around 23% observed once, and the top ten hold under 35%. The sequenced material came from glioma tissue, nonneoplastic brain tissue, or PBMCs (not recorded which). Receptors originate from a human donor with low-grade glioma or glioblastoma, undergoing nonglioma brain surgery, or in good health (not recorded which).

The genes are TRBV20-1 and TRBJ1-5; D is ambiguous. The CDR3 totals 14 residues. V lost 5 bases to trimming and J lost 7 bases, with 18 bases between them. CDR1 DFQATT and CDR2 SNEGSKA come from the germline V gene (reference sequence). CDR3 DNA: TGCAGTGCTTTCTCAGGAGTTTCACGGCAGCCCCAGCATTTT. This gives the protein CSAFSGVSRQPQHF.

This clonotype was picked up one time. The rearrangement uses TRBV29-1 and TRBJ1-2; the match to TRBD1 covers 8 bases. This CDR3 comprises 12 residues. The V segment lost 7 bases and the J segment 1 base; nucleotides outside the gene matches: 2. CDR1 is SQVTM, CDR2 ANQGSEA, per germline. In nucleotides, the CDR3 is TGCAGCGGTGGACAGGGTAACTATGGCTACACCTTC. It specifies CSGGQGNYGYTF. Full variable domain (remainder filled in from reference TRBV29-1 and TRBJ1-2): SAVISQKPSRDICQRGTSLTIQCQVDSQVTMMFWYRQQPGQSLTLIATANQGSEATYESGFVIDKFPISRPNLTFSTLTVSNMSPEDSSIYLCSGGQGNYGYTFGSGTRLTVV.